The 25 T cell receptor beta chains presented below share a single source sample, sequenced in a study of lymphopenia after photon versus proton radiotherapy. Clones were sequenced by immunoSEQ multiplex PCR, and TCRdb holds only the in-frame ones, with some missing. The sample yields about 39,000 clones, around nine tenths seen once. The sequences come from peripheral blood, collected from a patient treated with photon-based radiotherapy. The receptors come from a man in his fifties or sixties with cholangiocarcinoma.

The V and J genes are TRBV5-6 and TRBJ2-3; D not resolved. The CDR3 totals 15 residues. Germline V gene lookup returns CDR1 SGHDT and CDR2 YYEEEE. Deletions cut 2 bases from V and 2 bases from J, with 12 bases between. In DNA, the CDR3 is TGTGCCAGCAGCTTCGACGTTAGATACACAGATACGCAGTATTTT. Its protein is CASSFDVRYTDTQYF.

The chain recombines TRBV5-1 with TRBJ2-3, with D maybe TRBD2 (5 bases). Trimming stripped 1 base from V and 6 bases from J, with 9 bases between. The germline gives CDR1 SGHRS, CDR2 YFSETQ. The CDR3 has 13 residues. The CDR3 region is CASSLSGEDTQYF. In DNA form, the CDR3 reads TGCGCCAGCAGCTTGTCCGGGGAGGATACGCAGTATTTT.

J is TRBJ2-1 and V is TRBV27; D is unclear. V dropped 6 bases and J dropped 4 bases, with 7 bases sitting between them. The CDR3 is 12 amino acids. Germline V gene sequence: CDR1 MNHEY, CDR2 SMNVEV (reference sequence). As DNA, the CDR3 is TGTGCCAGCAGGCTTCTTTACAATGAGCAGTTCTTC. As protein: CASRLLYNEQFF.

The chain employs TRBV20-1 and TRBJ2-7; no clear D gene. In germline, CDR1 is DFQATT, CDR2 SNEGSKA (reference sequence). The ends were cut back, 1 base at V and 2 bases at J, with 3 bases in the middle. CDR3 length: 11 residues. The CDR3 spells CSARGPYEQYF. CDR3 nucleotide sequence: TGCAGTGCTAGAGGCCCCTACGAGCAGTACTTC.

The gene calls are TRBV2 and TRBJ1-1; 9 positions match TRBD1. CDR1 is SNHLY, CDR2 FYNNEI, per germline. The CDR3 has 13 residues. V was clipped by 7 bases and J by 5 bases; unmatched bases: 5. CDR3 sequence: CASTPDRGTEAFF. DNA for the CDR3: TGTGCCAGCACCCCAGACAGGGGGACTGAAGCTTTCTTT.

J is TRBJ1-2 and V is TRBV15; 8 bases match TRBD1. The CDR3 is 15 amino acids. Germline CDR1 is LNHNV and CDR2 is YYDKDF (reference sequence). The ends lost 2 bases at V and 6 bases at J; junction bases unmatched: 8. The DNA for the CDR3 is TGTGCCACCAGCAGACAACAGGGGGAGGGGAATGGCTACACCTTC. It specifies CATSRQQGEGNGYTF. Drawing the rest from reference TRBV15 and TRBJ1-2, the complete variable domain is DAMVIQNPRYQVTQFGKPVTLSCSQTLNHNVMYWYQQKSSQAPKLLFHYYDKDFNNEADTPDNFQSRRPNTSFCFLDIRSPGLGDTAMYLCATSRQQGEGNGYTFGSGTRLTVV.

For the CDR3, the DNA is TGTGCCAGCAGCCAAGAATTACAGGGCTACACTGAAGCTTTCTTT. Translating gives CASSQELQGYTEAFF. J is TRBJ1-1 and V is TRBV4-2, with D perhaps matching TRBD1 (6 bases). Germline lookup yields CDR1 LGHNA and CDR2 YNFKEQ. V was cut by 0 bases and J by 3 bases, with 11 bases left in between. The CDR3 length is 15 residues.

V and J are TRBV7-3 and TRBJ1-1; no reliable D call. Germline V gives CDR1 SGHTA, CDR2 FQGTGA. The CDR3 length is 15 residues. Trimming removed 5 bases at V and 10 bases at J, with 23 bases between. DNA for the CDR3: TGTGCCAGCAGCCCCGGTGGTGCCCAGGATAGGAGAGCTTTCTTT. Its protein product is CASSPGGAQDRRAFF.

The chain employs TRBV20-1 and TRBJ1-2; D unclear. Germline lookup yields CDR1 DFQATT and CDR2 SNEGSKA (reference sequence). V was pared by 5 bases and J by 6 bases, with 10 bases between. The CDR3 length is 11 residues. The CDR3 is CSALAVHGYTF. In DNA, the CDR3 is TGCAGTGCTCTAGCGGTACATGGCTACACCTTC.

The chain combines TRBV7-3 with TRBJ2-5, with no clear D. The V and J ends lost 4 bases and 2 bases respectively, with 8 bases between them. The CDR3 spans 13 residues. From germline, CDR1 is SGHTA and CDR2 FQGTGA. The CDR3 here is CASSSLPQETQYF. The CDR3 coding sequence is TGTGCCAGCAGCTCCCTCCCACAAGAGACCCAGTACTTC.

Regarding this clone: It may be a read error: a sequence one base away is much more abundant. The rearrangement joins TRBV19 to TRBJ2-6, with TRBD2 as a possible D gene (7 bases). This CDR3 contains 18 residues. Germline V gene sequence: CDR1 LNHDA, CDR2 SQIVND (reference sequence). V gave up 7 bases and J gave up 1 base, with 20 bases separating them. The CDR3 DNA is TGTGCCAGTACTGGGGGGGGGCTGATAAGGTCTGGGGCCAACGTCCTGACTTTC. It codes for CASTGGGLIRSGANVLTF.

V gene TRBV6-1 combines with J gene TRBJ2-5, with D unresolved. Trimming cost V 4 bases and J 5 bases, with 20 bases left between them. There are 16 residues in the CDR3. Looked up from germline, CDR1 is MNHNS and CDR2 is SASEGT. The CDR3 DNA reads TGTGCCAGCAGTGTTGGTTCCAACGCCGACCCGGAGACCCAGTACTTC. Its translation is CASSVGSNADPETQYF.

This chain joins TRBV6-1 and TRBJ2-2; a weak D match, TRBD1 (6 bases). Trimming took off 7 bases at V and 5 bases at J, with 14 bases between the two ends. Germline V gene lookup returns CDR1 MNHNS and CDR2 SASEGT. This CDR3 is 14 amino acids long. The CDR3 here is CASIVQGGTGELFF. The CDR3, as DNA: TGTGCCAGCATAGTACAGGGTGGGACCGGGGAGCTGTTTTTT.

This clone was observed once. The chain recombines TRBV7-8 with TRBJ1-2; weak D call: TRBD1 (5 bases). The CDR3 has 18 residues. The germline CDR1 and CDR2 sequences are SGHVS and FQNEAQ. V was clipped by 2 bases and J by 0 bases, with 19 bases between them. CDR3: CASSLRRVMGRTNYGYTF. CDR3 coding DNA: TGTGCCAGCAGCTTACGACGAGTGATGGGGCGAACTAACTATGGCTACACCTTC. The entire variable domain, with the rest obtained from reference TRBV7-8 and TRBJ1-2, is as follows: GAGVSQSPRYKVAKRGQDVALRCDPISGHVSLFWYQQALGQGPEFLTYFQNEAQLDKSGLPSDRFFAERPEGSVSTLKIQRTQQEDSAVYLCASSLRRVMGRTNYGYTFGSGTRLTVV.

The chain links TRBV5-4 to TRBJ2-1, with TRBD1 as a possible D gene (6 bases). Germline assignment: CDR1 SGHNT and CDR2 YYREEE (reference sequence). This CDR3 comprises 15 residues. The V end was cut by 4 bases, the J end by 6 bases, with 17 bases between. The CDR3 DNA is TGTGCCAGCAGCACCGTACAGGGATCGGGCAATGAGCAGTTCTTC. Translating gives CASSTVQGSGNEQFF.

V usage is TRBV5-5 and J usage is TRBJ2-1, with a tentative D call TRBD1 (5 bases). Germline CDR1 and CDR2: SGHKS and YYEKEE (reference sequence). The length of the CDR3 is 14 residues. The V and J ends lost 2 bases and 5 bases respectively, with 11 bases between them. Here the CDR3 DNA reads TGTGCCAGCAGCTTTAGGGGCACTAACAATGAGCAGTTCTTC. Its translation is CASSFRGTNNEQFF.

Here the CDR3 reads CASSEDRTYQETQYF. In DNA form, the CDR3 reads TGTGCCAGCAGTGAGGACAGGACGTACCAAGAGACCCAGTACTTC. The V call is TRBV6-1, the J call TRBJ2-5; TRBD1 aligns across 7 bases. V shed 3 bases and J 0 bases; nucleotides not matched to a gene: 4. Germline V gene data show CDR1 as MNHNS and CDR2 as SASEGT. This CDR3 is 15 amino acids long.

V usage is TRBV6-6 and J usage is TRBJ1-6, with no clear D. V was clipped by 8 bases and J by 8 bases, with 10 bases between them. Germline CDR1 MNHNY, CDR2 SVGAGI (reference sequence). CDR3 size: 12 residues. CDR3 in amino acids: CASRPGDSPLHF. CDR3 sequence (DNA): TGTGCCAGCCGCCCCGGGGATTCACCCCTCCACTTT.

The chain combines TRBV2 with TRBJ2-5; tentative D call: TRBD2 (5 bases). Per germline, CDR1 SNHLY and CDR2 FYNNEI. The V gene lost 1 base and the J gene lost 4 bases, with 10 bases spanning the gap. The CDR3 loop spans 14 amino acids. The CDR3 nucleotides read TGTGCCAGCAGTGAAGGGCTAGCACCAGAGACCCAGTACTTC. Amino acids: CASSEGLAPETQYF.

The chain recombines TRBV27 with TRBJ2-7; perhaps TRBD2 as D (7 bases). Germline CDR1 reads MNHEY; CDR2 reads SMNVEV (reference sequence). This CDR3 contains 16 residues. V dropped 8 bases and J dropped 3 bases, with 23 bases sitting between them. The CDR3, as DNA: TGTGCCAGCTCTTCAGGGGCGGGGGAGTCCGGCTACGAGCAGTACTTC. Encoded protein: CASSSGAGESGYEQYF.

The chain links TRBV28 to TRBJ1-4; D may be TRBD1 (5 bases). V was trimmed by 4 bases and J by 2 bases, leaving 11 bases between them. CDR3 length: 15 residues. CDR1 MDHEN and CDR2 SYDVKM come from the germline V gene. This CDR3 reads CASSSPGGTNEKLFF. As DNA, the CDR3 is TGTGCCAGCAGTTCCCCGGGGGGTACTAATGAAAAACTGTTTTTT.

V is TRBV9 and J is TRBJ2-2; maybe TRBD2 (5 bases). The CDR3 loop spans 15 amino acids. Per the germline V gene, CDR1 is SGDLS and CDR2 is YYNGEE. V was pared by 0 bases and J by 4 bases, with 10 bases between. This CDR3 is CASSVDAGSTGELFF. The DNA for the CDR3 is TGTGCCAGCAGCGTAGACGCGGGCAGCACCGGGGAGCTGTTTTTT.

This sequence joins TRBV6-6 and TRBJ2-6; D gene unclear. The CDR3 length is 14 residues. The germline V gene encodes CDR1 MNHNY and CDR2 SVGAGI (reference sequence). The V and J ends lost 4 bases and 4 bases respectively, with 8 bases between them. The CDR3 DNA follows: TGTGCCAGCAGTTCTAGGATGGGGGCCAACGTCCTGACTTTC. This translates into CASSSRMGANVLTF.

A few counts support this clone. The chain links TRBV7-9 to TRBJ2-7; 8 bases are shared with TRBD2. In germline, CDR1 is SEHNR, CDR2 FQNEAQ (reference sequence). CDR3 length equals 14 residues. V was pared by 3 bases and J by 6 bases, with 7 bases of the junction left unmatched. The CDR3 region is CASSLTGGMAEQYF. In DNA, the CDR3 is TGTGCCAGCAGCTTGACGGGGGGGATGGCCGAGCAGTACTTC.

This CDR3 reads CAISESTNEKLFF. CDR3 bases: TGTGCCATCAGCGAATCAACTAATGAAAAACTGTTTTTT. The chain couples TRBV10-3 to TRBJ1-4, with D uncertain. CDR3 length: 13 residues. The germline V and J ends were trimmed by 6 bases and 0 bases, with 5 bases remaining between them. Per the germline V gene, CDR1 is ENHRY and CDR2 is SYGVKD.